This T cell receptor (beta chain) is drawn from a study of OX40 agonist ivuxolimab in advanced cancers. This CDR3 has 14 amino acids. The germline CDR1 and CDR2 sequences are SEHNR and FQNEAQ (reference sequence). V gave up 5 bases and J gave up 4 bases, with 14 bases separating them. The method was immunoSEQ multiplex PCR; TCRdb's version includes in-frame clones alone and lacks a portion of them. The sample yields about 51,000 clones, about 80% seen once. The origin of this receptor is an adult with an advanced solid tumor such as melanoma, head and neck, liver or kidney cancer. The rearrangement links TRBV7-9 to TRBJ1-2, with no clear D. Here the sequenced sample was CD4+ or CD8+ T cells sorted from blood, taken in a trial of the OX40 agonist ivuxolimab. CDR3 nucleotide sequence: TGTGCCAGCAGCAAAGGGTGGGAAGGCTATGGCTACACCTTC. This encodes CASSKGWEGYGYTF.